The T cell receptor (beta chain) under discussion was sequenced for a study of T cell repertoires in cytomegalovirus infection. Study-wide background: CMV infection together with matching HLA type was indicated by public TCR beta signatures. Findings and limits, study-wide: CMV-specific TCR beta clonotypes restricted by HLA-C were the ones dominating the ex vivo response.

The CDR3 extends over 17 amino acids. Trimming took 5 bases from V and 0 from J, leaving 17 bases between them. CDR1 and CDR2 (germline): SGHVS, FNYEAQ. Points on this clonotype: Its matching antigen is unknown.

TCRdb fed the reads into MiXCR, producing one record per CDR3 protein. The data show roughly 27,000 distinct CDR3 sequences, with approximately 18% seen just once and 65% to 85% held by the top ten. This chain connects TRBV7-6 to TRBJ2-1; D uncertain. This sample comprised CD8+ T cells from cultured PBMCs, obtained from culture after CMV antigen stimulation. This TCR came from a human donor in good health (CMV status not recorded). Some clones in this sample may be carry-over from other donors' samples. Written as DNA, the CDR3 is TGTGCCAGCAGCATCCGCGACGAACCAAGCTCCTACAATGAGCAGTTCTTC. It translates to CASSIRDEPSSYNEQFF.